This TCR beta chain was found in a study of Ad26.COV2.S vaccination and SARS-CoV-2 variants. Broader study findings: Spike-specific TCR breadth ran higher among vaccine recipients than placebo recipients.

The treatment is: roughly 20 received Ad26.COV2.S at low or high dose, single or two shots; roughly 5 received placebo; per-sample allocation not given. Collection of the samples took place on day 63 after the first injection of vaccine or placebo. Profiling relied on immunoSEQ multiplex PCR, and the TCRdb table lists in-frame clones only, not all of them. The table shows some 460,000 clones, with 89% occurring only once. With 6 bases removed from V and 4 bases from J, the gap between germline ends came to 19 bases. Germline V CDR1 and CDR2: MRHNA, SNTAGT. CDR3 length equals 15 residues. A note on this clone: Its antigen is currently unknown.

The chain carries TRBV6-4 and TRBJ2-7; maybe TRBD1 (6 bases). This TCR derives from a person between 18 and 65 years old who received the Ad26.COV2.S COVID-19 vaccine or a placebo. Source: peripheral blood, taken in a trial of Ad26.COV2.S vaccine versus placebo. The CDR3 bases are TGTGCCAGCAGCCGCCGGGACAAAAGGGGATACGAGCAGTACTTC. This codes for CASSRRDKRGYEQYF.